The rows below give T cell receptor beta chains drawn from one sample of a study of identical twins. TCRdb re-called the 5' RACE reads through MiXCR, storing one row per CDR3 protein. The sample shows about 250,000 distinct CDR3 sequences, over 12% of them seen only once. Sequenced input: memory (CD45RO+) T cells sorted from blood. Receptors originate from a young woman in good health. CDR3s leave out the opening cysteine and the closing phenylalanine or tryptophan. Each record gives: J gene, V gene, CDR3 protein.

j_call: TRBJ1-5; v_call: TRBV30; cdr3_aa: AWRQGNQPQH
j_call: TRBJ1-1; v_call: TRBV14; cdr3_aa: ASSQDMDTEAF
j_call: TRBJ1-2; v_call: TRBV3-1; cdr3_aa: ASSLSTGAYGYT
j_call: TRBJ2-3; v_call: TRBV12-3/TRBV12-4; cdr3_aa: ASSLTGRGGRDTQY
j_call: TRBJ1-6; v_call: TRBV10-2; cdr3_aa: ASSDRESRNSPLH
j_call: TRBJ1-2; v_call: TRBV6-2/TRBV6-3; cdr3_aa: ASSYTGPSWGYT
j_call: TRBJ2-1; v_call: TRBV20-1; cdr3_aa: SARWPLVPNEQF
j_call: TRBJ2-7; v_call: TRBV12-3/TRBV12-4; cdr3_aa: ASSPGISYEQY
j_call: TRBJ2-1; v_call: TRBV19; cdr3_aa: ASSMGLAGDEQQF
j_call: TRBJ1-1; v_call: TRBV12-3/TRBV12-4; cdr3_aa: ASSPPSRSEAF
j_call: TRBJ1-2; v_call: TRBV20-1; cdr3_aa: SARVLRTGGNYGYT
j_call: TRBJ2-7; v_call: TRBV7-2; cdr3_aa: ASGETYEQY
j_call: TRBJ1-4; v_call: TRBV6-5; cdr3_aa: ASSLTGSDEKLF
j_call: TRBJ1-3; v_call: TRBV12-3/TRBV12-4; cdr3_aa: ASSLGRNTIY
j_call: TRBJ2-3; v_call: TRBV18; cdr3_aa: ASSLLEEGLGDTQY
j_call: TRBJ2-1; v_call: TRBV7-2; cdr3_aa: ASSLTSGGGNEQF
j_call: TRBJ2-1; v_call: TRBV15; cdr3_aa: ATSRVNNEQF
j_call: TRBJ1-1; v_call: TRBV20-1; cdr3_aa: SASETGENTEAF
j_call: TRBJ1-1; v_call: TRBV5-1; cdr3_aa: ASSLGARGITEAF
j_call: TRBJ2-7; v_call: TRBV5-5; cdr3_aa: ASSLDPSGVSYEQY
j_call: TRBJ1-4; v_call: TRBV5-1; cdr3_aa: ASSSAPTGEKLF
j_call: TRBJ2-5; v_call: TRBV5-1; cdr3_aa: ASSLGLARGETQY
j_call: TRBJ2-1; v_call: TRBV11-2; cdr3_aa: ASSLSGPFYNEQF
j_call: TRBJ1-1; v_call: TRBV5-6; cdr3_aa: ASSLIGPTEAF
j_call: TRBJ2-2; v_call: TRBV2; cdr3_aa: ASRDRGLSGELF
j_call: TRBJ1-2; v_call: TRBV20-1; cdr3_aa: SAGGRTSGYGYT
j_call: TRBJ2-5; v_call: TRBV5-1; cdr3_aa: ASSLAPEETQY
j_call: TRBJ2-3; v_call: TRBV9; cdr3_aa: ASDPGSDTQY
j_call: TRBJ2-1; v_call: TRBV5-5; cdr3_aa: ASSFQGNEQF
j_call: TRBJ2-6; v_call: TRBV6-1; cdr3_aa: ASTLGGSGANVLT
j_call: TRBJ2-5; v_call: TRBV5-1; cdr3_aa: ASTPGAAGEETQY